This T cell receptor (beta chain) was sequenced for a study of cytomegalovirus exposure and HLA in healthy donors. Notes on the study in general: Analysis was performed later, and it showed HLA-associated TCR beta chains to be more clonally expanded than equally common others. The only immune exposure information that was available was CMV serostatus.

13 Jbeta primers and 60 Vbeta primers were used for the PCR. The repertoire was sequenced with immunoSEQ multiplex PCR; TCRdb's copy has only in-frame clones and lacks some. The sample includes 90,000 to 140,000 clones, over 75% of them seen just once. With regard to this clone: Its antigen remains unknown.

Germline V gene data show CDR1 as SGHRS and CDR2 as YFSETQ. The junction had 2 bases not matched to a gene; V was cut back by 0 bases and J by 2 bases. CDR3 length: 15 amino acids. The receptor comes from a woman in her thirties or forties in good health and CMV-seropositive. Sequencing was done on a sample of PBMCs. V and J are TRBV5-1 and TRBJ1-3; 7 bases align to TRBD1. The CDR3 reads CASSLAQGTGNTIYF. Here the CDR3 DNA reads TGCGCCAGCAGCTTGGCACAGGGGACTGGAAACACCATATATTTT.